This T cell receptor (beta chain) was recovered during a study of CD8 T cells in Susac syndrome. Germline values: CDR1 MNHEY, CDR2 SVGAGI. This CDR3 region has 14 residues. V trimming: 2 bases; J trimming: 7 bases; junction bases outside the gene matches: 4. This clonotype was detected a few times. A quantity of about 0.5 to 1 ug RNA underwent reverse transcription using random hexamers. TCRdb passed the immunoSEQ multiplex PCR reads through MiXCR, listing each CDR3 protein once. The data show about 80,000 distinct CDR3 sequences, about 93% seen once. The sample comprised CD4+ T cells from PBMCs. V gene TRBV6-5 combines with J gene TRBJ1-5; TRBD1 agrees at 8 bases. This receptor was obtained from a human donor with Susac syndrome. CDR3 protein: CASSYQGAWQPQHF. Here the CDR3 DNA reads TGTGCCAGCAGTTACCAGGGGGCATGGCAGCCCCAGCATTTT.